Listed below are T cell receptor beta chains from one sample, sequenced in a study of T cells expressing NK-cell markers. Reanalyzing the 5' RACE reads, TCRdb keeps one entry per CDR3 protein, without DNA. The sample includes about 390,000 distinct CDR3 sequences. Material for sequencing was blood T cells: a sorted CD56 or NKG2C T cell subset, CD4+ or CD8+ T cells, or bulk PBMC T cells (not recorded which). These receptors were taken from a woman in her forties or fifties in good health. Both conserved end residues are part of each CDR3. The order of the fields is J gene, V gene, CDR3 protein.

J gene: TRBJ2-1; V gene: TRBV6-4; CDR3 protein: CASSGLAGVGAQFF
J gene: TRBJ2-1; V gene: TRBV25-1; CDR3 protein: CASSDIARQFF
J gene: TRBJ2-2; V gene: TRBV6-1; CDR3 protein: CASQAPLGGELFF
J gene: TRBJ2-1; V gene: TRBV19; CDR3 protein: CASSRTSGGYNEQFF
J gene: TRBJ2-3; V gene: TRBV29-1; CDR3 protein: CSGGAFLNMDTQYF
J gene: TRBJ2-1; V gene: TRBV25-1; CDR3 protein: CASTGRSYNEQFF
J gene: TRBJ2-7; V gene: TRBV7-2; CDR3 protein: CASSLYRVGYEQYF
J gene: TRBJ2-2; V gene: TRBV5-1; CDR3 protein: CASSLVVGYTGELFF
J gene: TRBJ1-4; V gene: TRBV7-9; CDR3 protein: CASSLGGANEKLFF
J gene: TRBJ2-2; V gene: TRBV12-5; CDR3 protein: CASGSGTSGRGNTGELFF
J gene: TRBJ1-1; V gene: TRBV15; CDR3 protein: CATSRDTLMNTEAFF
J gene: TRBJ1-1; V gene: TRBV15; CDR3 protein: CATSRDTGGITEAFF
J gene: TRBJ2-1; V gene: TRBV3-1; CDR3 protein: CASSFREREGEQFF
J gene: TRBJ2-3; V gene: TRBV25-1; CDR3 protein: CASAIAGGPTDTQYF
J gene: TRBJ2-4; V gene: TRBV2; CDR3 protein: CASSPNPAGTTKNIQYF
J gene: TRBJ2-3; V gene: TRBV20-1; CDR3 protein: CSARAPGLGPDTQYF
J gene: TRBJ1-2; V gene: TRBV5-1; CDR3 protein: CASSLEAARAGNYGYTF
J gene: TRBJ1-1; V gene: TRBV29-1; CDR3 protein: CSAIDRGQAFF
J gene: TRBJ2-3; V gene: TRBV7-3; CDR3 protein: CASSNSGRAGDTQYF
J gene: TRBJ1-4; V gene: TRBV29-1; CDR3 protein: CSHIDGNEKLFF
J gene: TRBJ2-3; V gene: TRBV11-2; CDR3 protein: CASSGGERGSTDTQYF
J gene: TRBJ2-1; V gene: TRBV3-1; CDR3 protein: CASSRLAGGAYNEQFF
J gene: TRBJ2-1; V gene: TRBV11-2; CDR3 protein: CASRQSWDYYNEQFF
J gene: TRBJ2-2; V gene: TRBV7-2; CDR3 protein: CASSLPGLAVNTGELFF
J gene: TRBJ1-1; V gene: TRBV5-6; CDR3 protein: CASSLNMGATEAFF
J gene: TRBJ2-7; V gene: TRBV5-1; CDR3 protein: CASRRSGRVEQYF
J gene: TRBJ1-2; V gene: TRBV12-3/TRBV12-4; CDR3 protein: CASTYMKGEAYGYTF
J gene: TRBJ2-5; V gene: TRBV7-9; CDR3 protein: CASKVTGTGETQYF
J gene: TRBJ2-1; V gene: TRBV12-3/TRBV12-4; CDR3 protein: CASSLGLAGPFNNEQFF
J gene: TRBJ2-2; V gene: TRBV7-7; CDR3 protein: CASSPSFRNTGELFF
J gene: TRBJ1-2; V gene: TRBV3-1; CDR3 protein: CASSQDRDRGRNTF
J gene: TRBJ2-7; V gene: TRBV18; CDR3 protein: CASSPPEGGYEQYF
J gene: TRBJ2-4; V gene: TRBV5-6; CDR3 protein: CASSLMDQAHIQYF